This TCR beta chain was captured by sequencing in a study of blood T cell repertoires in COVID-19. As for the study in general: The origin of the acute and convalescent COVID-19 samples was the United States, Italy and Spain. T cells, B-cell-depleted T cells, or PBMCs provided the cDNA or gDNA that served as material.

Original analysis: Reference gene primer amplification gave nucleated cell count estimates. Here immunoSEQ multiplex PCR was the method, and the copy in TCRdb shows in-frame clones only, minus some. V and J calls and clone size follow that table, whereas D and trimming were derived from the DNA. The data hold around 270,000 clones, with 80% to 95% observed a single time. V lost 4 bases to trimming and J lost 3 bases, with 10 bases between them. Germline CDR1 and CDR2: SGHTA and FQGNSA. The CDR3 runs 14 residues. This clonotype originated in a person under 35 with COVID-19, enrolled during active disease. The V call is TRBV7-2, the J call TRBJ2-1; D possibly corresponds to TRBD1 (6 bases). The sequenced sample was peripheral blood. The CDR3: CASSWDINYNEQFF. The CDR3 region has the DNA TGTGCCAGCAGCTGGGACATAAACTACAATGAGCAGTTCTTC.